The clone carrying this T cell receptor (beta chain) rates as hyperexpanded. The antigen is not known. V was pared by 5 bases and J by 4 bases, with 8 bases of the junction left unmatched. The CDR3 length is 15 residues. Germline loops: CDR1 SGHTA, CDR2 FQGTGA. This entry comes from a study of circulating CD8 cells and anti-PD-1 response in melanoma. General observations from the study: DNEG was most diverse; TIGIT repertoires were least diverse. Some patients were treatment-naive; others were previously treated.

Using about 15 ng of total RNA, TCR libraries were made with the QIAseq Immune Repertoire TCR panel. A single record per CDR3 protein comes from TCRdb applying MiXCR to the reads. Of around 520 distinct CDR3 sequences listed, 3.5% to 4.5% are singletons. Four subsets defined by PD-1 and/or TIGIT were sorted from live CD3+CD8+TCRalphabeta+ cells. This sample comprised CD8+ T cells from PBMCs, obtained at baseline or after one month of anti-PD-1 therapy (not recorded which). The TCR was taken from a human donor with melanoma. The gene calls are TRBV7-3 and TRBJ1-1; 9 bases are shared with TRBD1. The CDR3 nucleotides are TGTGCCAGCAGCATCGGGACAGGGTTGAGCACTGAAGCTTTCTTT. This encodes CASSIGTGLSTEAFF.